The clone carrying this T cell receptor (beta chain) turned up a few times. The record originates from a study of spatial heterogeneity in lung cancer. Time point meaning: blood at routine non-recurrence follow-up after resection. Whole RNA came from tumor, nontumor lung or frozen PBMC and was sequenced without being sorted. A unique molecular identifier was carried by every single TCR cDNA molecule. MiXCR, run by TCRdb on the 5' RACE reads, gives a single entry per CDR3 protein. Of around 110,000 distinct CDR3 sequences listed, more than 10% are singletons. The TCR comes from a male donor with early-stage non-small cell lung cancer. Specimen: PBMCs, collected at follow-up.

The CDR3 DNA is TGCAGTGCTAGGATCCCTGGCTACTCCTACAATGAGCAGTTCTTC. It codes for CSARIPGYSYNEQFF. This chain connects TRBV20-1 to TRBJ2-1; D unclear. The CDR3 consists of 15 residues. V was pared by 3 bases and J by 0 bases, with 12 bases between. The germline V gene encodes CDR1 DFQATT and CDR2 SNEGSKA (reference sequence).